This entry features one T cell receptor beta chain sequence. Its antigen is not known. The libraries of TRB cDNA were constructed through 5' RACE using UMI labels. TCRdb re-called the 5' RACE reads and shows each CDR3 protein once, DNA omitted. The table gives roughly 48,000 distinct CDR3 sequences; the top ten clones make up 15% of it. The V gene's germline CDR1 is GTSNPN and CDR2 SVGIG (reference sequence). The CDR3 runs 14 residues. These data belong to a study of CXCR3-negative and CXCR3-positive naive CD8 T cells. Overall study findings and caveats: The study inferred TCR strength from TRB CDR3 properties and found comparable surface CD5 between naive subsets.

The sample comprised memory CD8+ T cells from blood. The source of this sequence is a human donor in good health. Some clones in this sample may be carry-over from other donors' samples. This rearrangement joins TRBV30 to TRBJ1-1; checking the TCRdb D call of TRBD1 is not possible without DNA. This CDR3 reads CAWSPTGGGTEAFF.